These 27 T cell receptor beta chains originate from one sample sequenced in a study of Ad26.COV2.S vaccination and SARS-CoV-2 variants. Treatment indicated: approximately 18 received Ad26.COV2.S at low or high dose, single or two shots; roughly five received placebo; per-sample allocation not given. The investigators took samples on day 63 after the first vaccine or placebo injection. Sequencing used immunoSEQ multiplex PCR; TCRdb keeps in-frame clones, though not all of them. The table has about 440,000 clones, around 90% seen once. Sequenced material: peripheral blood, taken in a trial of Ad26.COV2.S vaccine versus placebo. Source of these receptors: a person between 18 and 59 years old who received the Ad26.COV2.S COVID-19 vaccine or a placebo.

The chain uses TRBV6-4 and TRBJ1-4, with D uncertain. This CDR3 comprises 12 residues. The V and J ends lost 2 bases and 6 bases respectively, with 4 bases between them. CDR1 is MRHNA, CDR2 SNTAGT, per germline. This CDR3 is CASSDRHEKLFF. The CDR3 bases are TGTGCCAGCAGTGACCGACATGAAAAACTGTTTTTT.

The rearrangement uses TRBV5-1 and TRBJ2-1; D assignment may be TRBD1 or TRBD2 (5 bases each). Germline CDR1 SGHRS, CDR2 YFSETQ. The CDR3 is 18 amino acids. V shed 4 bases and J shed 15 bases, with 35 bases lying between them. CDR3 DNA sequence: TGCGCCAGCAGCCTAATCGGGACGGCTCTTAAAAACCTGCGAGGCGGGTTCTTC. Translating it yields CASSLIGTALKNLRGGFF. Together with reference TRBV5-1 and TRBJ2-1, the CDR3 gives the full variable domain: KAGVTQTPRYLIKTRGQQVTLSCSPISGHRSVSWYQQTPGQGLQFLFEYFSETQRNKGNFPGRFSGRQFSNSRSEMNVSTLELGDSALYLCASSLIGTALKNLRGGFFGPGTRLTVL.

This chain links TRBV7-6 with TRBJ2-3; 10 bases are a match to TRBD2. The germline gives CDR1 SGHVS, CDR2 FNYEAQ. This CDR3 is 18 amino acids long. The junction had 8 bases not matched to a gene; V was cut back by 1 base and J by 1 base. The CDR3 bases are TGTGCCAGCAGCTTAGTAGTAGCGGGAGGCCCACGCACAGATACGCAGTATTTT. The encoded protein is CASSLVVAGGPRTDTQYF.

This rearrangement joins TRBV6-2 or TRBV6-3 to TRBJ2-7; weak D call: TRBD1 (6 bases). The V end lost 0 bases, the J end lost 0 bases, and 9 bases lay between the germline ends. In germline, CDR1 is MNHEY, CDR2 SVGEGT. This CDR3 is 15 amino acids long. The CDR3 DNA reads TGTGCCAGCAGTTACTCGAGGACAGTCTCCTACGAGCAGTACTTC. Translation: CASSYSRTVSYEQYF.

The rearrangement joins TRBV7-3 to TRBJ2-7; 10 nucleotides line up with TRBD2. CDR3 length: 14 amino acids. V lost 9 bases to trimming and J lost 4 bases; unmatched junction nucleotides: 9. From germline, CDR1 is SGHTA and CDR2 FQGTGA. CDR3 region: CARRGTSGIYEQYF. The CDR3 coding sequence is TGTGCCAGGAGGGGCACTAGCGGGATATACGAGCAGTACTTC.

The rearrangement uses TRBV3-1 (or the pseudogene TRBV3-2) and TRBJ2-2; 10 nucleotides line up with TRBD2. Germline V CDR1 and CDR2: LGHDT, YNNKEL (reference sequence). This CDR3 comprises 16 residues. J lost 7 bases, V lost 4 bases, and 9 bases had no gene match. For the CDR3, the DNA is TGTGCCAGCAGCCTGCAAGCGGGAGGGCCGAGCGGGGAGCTGTTTTTT. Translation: CASSLQAGGPSGELFF.

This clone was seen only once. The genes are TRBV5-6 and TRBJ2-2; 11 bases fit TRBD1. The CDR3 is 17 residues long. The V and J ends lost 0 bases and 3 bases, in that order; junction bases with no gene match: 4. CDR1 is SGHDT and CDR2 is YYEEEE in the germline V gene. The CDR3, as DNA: TGTGCCAGCAGCTTGGCCGGACAGGGGGCGTACACCGGGGAGCTGTTTTTT. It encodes CASSLAGQGAYTGELFF. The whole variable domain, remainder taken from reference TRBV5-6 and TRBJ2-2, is DAGVTQSPTHLIKTRGQQVTLRCSPKSGHDTVSWYQQALGQGPQFIFQYYEEEERQRGNFPDRFSGHQFPNYSSELNVNALLLGDSALYLCASSLAGQGAYTGELFFGEGSRLTVL.

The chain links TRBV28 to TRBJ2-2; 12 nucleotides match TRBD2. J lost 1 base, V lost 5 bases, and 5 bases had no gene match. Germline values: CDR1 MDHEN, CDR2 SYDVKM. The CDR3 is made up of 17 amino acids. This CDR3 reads CASSPLTSGRNTGELFF. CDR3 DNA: TGTGCCAGCAGTCCCCTGACTAGCGGGAGGAACACCGGGGAGCTGTTTTTT.

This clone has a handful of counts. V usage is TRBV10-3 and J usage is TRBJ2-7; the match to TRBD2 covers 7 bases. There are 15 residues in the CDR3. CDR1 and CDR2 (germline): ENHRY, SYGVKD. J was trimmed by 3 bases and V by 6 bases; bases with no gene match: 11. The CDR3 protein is CAISQISGRNYEQYF. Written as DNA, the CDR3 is TGTGCCATCAGCCAAATTAGCGGGCGAAACTACGAGCAGTACTTC.

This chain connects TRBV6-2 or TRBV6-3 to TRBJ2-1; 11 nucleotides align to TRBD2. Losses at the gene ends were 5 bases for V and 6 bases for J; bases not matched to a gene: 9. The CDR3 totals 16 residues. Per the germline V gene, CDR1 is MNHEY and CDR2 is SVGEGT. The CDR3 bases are TGTGCCAGCAGTCGCCAGAGGGGACTAGCGGTCAATGAGCAGTTCTTC. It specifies CASSRQRGLAVNEQFF.

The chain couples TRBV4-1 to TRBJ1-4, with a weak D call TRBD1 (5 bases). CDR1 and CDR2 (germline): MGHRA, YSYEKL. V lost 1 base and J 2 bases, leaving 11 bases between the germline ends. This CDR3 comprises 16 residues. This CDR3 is CASSQGAAGTNEKLFF. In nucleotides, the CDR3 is TGCGCCAGCAGCCAAGGGGCGGCAGGGACTAATGAAAAACTGTTTTTT.

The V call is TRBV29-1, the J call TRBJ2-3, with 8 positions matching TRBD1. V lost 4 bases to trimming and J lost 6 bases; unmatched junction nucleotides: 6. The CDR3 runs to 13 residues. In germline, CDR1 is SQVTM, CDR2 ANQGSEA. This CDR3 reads CSVGRTGWDTQYF. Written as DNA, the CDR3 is TGCAGCGTTGGCCGGACAGGGTGGGATACGCAGTATTTT.

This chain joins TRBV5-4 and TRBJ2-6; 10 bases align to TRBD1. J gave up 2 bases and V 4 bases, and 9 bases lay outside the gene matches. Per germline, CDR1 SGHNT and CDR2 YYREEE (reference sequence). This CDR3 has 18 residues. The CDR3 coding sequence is TGTGCCAGCAGCGGCCCCGGGACAGGGGTAGCTGGGGCCAACGTCCTGACTTTC. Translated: CASSGPGTGVAGANVLTF. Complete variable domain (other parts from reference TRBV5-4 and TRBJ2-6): ETGVTQSPTHLIKTRGQQVTLRCSSQSGHNTVSWYQQALGQGPQFIFQYYREEENGRGNFPPRFSGLQFPNYSSELNVNALELDDSALYLCASSGPGTGVAGANVLTFGAGSRLTVL.

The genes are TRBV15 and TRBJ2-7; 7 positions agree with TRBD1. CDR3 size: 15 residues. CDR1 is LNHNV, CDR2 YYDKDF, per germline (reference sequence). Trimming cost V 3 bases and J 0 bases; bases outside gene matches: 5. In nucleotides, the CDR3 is TGTGCCACCAGCAGGGACAGGTCCCACTCCTACGAGCAGTACTTC. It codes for CATSRDRSHSYEQYF. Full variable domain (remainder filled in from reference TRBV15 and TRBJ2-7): DAMVIQNPRYQVTQFGKPVTLSCSQTLNHNVMYWYQQKSSQAPKLLFHYYDKDFNNEADTPDNFQSRRPNTSFCFLDIRSPGLGDTAMYLCATSRDRSHSYEQYFGPGTRLTVT.

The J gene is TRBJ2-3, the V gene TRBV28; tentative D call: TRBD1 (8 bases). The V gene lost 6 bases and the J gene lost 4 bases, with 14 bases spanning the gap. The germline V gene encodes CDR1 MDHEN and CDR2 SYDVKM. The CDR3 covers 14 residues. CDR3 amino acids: CASSKQGGSDTQYF. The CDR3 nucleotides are TGTGCCAGCAGCAAACAGGGGGGGTCAGATACGCAGTATTTT.

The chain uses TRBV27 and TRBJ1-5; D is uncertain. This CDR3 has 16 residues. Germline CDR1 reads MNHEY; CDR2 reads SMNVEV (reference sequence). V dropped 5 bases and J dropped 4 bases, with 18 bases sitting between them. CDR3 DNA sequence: TGTGCCAGCAGTCTCGGTGGACCCGGGGAGAATCAGCCCCAGCATTTT. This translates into CASSLGGPGENQPQHF.

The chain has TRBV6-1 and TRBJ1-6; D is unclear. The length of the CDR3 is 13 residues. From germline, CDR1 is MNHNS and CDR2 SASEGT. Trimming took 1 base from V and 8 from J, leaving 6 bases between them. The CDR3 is CASSEDVDSPLHF. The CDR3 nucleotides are TGTGCCAGCAGTGAAGATGTGGATTCACCCCTCCACTTT.

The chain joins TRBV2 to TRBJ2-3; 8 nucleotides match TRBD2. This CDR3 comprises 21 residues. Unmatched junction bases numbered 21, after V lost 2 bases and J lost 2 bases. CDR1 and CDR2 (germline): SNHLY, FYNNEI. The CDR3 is CASSELSKRAGAFAITDTQYF. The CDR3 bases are TGTGCCAGCAGTGAACTGTCTAAGAGAGCGGGAGCTTTCGCTATCACAGATACGCAGTATTTT.

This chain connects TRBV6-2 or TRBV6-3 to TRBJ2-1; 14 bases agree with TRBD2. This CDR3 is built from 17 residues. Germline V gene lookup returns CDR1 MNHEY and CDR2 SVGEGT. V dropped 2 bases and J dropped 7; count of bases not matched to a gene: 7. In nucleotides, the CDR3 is TGTGCCAGCAGTTACCCTACAGGGACTAGCGGGAGAAATGAGCAGTTCTTC. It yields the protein CASSYPTGTSGRNEQFF.

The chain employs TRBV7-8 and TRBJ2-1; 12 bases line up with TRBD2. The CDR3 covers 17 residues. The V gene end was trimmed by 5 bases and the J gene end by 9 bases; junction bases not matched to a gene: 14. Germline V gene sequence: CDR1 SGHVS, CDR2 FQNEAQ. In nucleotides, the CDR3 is TGTGCCAGCAGCCAGACTAGCGGGAGAGGTCTAAGCGGTGAGCAGTTCTTC. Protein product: CASSQTSGRGLSGEQFF.

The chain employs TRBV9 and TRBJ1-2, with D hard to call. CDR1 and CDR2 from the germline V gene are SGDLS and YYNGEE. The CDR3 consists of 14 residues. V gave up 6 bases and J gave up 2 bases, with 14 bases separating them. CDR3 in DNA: TGTGCCAGCACCCAAGCCGGAGCAAACTATGGCTACACCTTC. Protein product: CASTQAGANYGYTF.

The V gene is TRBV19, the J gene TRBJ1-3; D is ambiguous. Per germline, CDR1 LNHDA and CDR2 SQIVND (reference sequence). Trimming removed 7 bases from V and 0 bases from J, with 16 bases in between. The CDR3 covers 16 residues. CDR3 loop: CASTLNPGNSGNTIYF. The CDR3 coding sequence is TGTGCCAGTACCCTCAATCCCGGGAACTCTGGAAACACCATATATTTT. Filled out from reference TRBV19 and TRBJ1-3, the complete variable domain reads DGGITQSPKYLFRKEGQNVTLSCEQNLNHDAMYWYRQDPGQGLRLIYYSQIVNDFQKGDIAEGYSVSREKKESFPLTVTSAQKNPTAFYLCASTLNPGNSGNTIYFGEGSWLTVV.

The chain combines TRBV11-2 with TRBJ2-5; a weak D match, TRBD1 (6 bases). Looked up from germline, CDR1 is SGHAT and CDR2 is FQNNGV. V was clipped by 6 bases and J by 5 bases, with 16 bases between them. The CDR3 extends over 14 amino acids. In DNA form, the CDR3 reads TGTGCCAGCAGACCTACAGGGAGCCGCGAGACCCAGTACTTC. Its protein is CASRPTGSRETQYF.

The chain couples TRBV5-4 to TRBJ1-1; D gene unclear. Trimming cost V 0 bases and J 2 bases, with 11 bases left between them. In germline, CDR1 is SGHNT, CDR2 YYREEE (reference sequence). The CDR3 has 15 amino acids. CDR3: CASSLAGRVNTEAFF. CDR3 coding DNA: TGTGCCAGCAGCTTGGCGGGGAGGGTCAACACTGAAGCTTTCTTT.

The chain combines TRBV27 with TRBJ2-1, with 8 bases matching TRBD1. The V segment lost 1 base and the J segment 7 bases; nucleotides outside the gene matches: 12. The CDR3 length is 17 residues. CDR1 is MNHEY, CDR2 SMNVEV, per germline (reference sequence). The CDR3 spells CASSLFRPSDRENEQFF. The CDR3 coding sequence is TGTGCCAGCAGTTTATTCCGGCCGTCGGACAGGGAGAATGAGCAGTTCTTC.

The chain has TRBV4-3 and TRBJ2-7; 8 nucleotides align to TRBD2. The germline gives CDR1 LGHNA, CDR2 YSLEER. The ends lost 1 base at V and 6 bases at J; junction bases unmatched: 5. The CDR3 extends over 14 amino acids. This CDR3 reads CASSQAGTRTEQYF. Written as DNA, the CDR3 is TGCGCCAGCAGCCAAGCCGGGACTAGGACCGAGCAGTACTTC.

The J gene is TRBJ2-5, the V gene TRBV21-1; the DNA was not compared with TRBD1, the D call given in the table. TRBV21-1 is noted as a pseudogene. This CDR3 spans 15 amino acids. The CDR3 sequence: CASSPPGTGGETQYF. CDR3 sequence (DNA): TGTGCCAGCTCCCCCCCCGGGACAGGGGGTGAGACCCAGTACTTC.